One sample yielded the 23 T cell receptor beta chains listed below, sequenced in a study of blood T cell repertoires in COVID-19 (dated by TCRdb to about 2020). The receptor library was made with the immunoSEQ multiplex PCR assay. Not all clones reach the TCRdb copy of this immuneACCESS table, which keeps in-frame sequences only. Checked studies attribute under half of the gap to unresolved V genes and leave the rest unexplained. The sample contains some 350,000 clones, around 87% of them found a single time. About 3% of the sample is taken by the ten largest. Sequenced sample: peripheral blood. The receptor source for this set is a human donor in a cohort sampled during active COVID-19.

This chain uses TRBV13 with TRBJ2-2; 7 nucleotides align to TRBD2. The CDR3 is 17 residues long. CDR1 is PRHDT, CDR2 FYEKMQ, per germline (reference sequence). The ends lost 4 bases at V and 8 bases at J; junction bases unmatched: 16. CDR3 protein: CASSSGPISGQTGELFF. As DNA, the CDR3 is TGTGCCAGCAGCTCAGGACCGATTAGCGGGCAGACGGGGGAGCTGTTTTTT.

This chain links TRBV19 with TRBJ1-2, with D possibly matching TRBD1 (5 bases). Trimming shortened V by 3 bases and J by 8 bases, and 22 bases separated the two germline ends. CDR3 length equals 16 residues. The V gene's germline CDR1 is LNHDA and CDR2 SQIVND (reference sequence). Here the CDR3 DNA reads TGTGCCAGTAGTATCCTAAGGAGACAGCCCGTCGGGGGCTACACCTTC. Its translation is CASSILRRQPVGGYTF.

This chain uses TRBV9 with TRBJ2-1; 12 bases line up with TRBD2. CDR1 and CDR2 from the germline V gene are SGDLS and YYNGEE. The ends lost 0 bases at V and 10 bases at J; junction bases unmatched: 8. The CDR3 sequence is 16 residues long. In nucleotides, the CDR3 is TGTGCCAGCAGCGTAGCAATCGGACTAGCGGGACCCGAGCAGTTCTTC. It yields the protein CASSVAIGLAGPEQFF.

The chain uses TRBV10-3 and TRBJ2-1, with D unclear. The ends were cut back, 2 bases at V and 7 bases at J, with 9 bases in the middle. The CDR3 spans 13 residues. Germline-derived CDR1 and CDR2 are ENHRY and SYGVKD. The CDR3 DNA reads as TGTGCCATCAGTGAGGCCCGTGAGAATGAGCAGTTCTTC. Its protein is CAISEARENEQFF.

The chain combines TRBV2 with TRBJ1-1; 10 positions agree with TRBD1. The CDR3 runs to 16 residues. J lost 6 bases, V lost 1 base, and 8 bases had no gene match. In germline, CDR1 is SNHLY, CDR2 FYNNEI. CDR3 sequence reads: CASSEEETGGGPEAFF. The CDR3 nucleotides are TGTGCCAGCAGTGAAGAGGAGACAGGGGGCGGCCCTGAAGCTTTCTTT.

The chain uses TRBV3-1 (or the pseudogene TRBV3-2) and TRBJ1-4; no clear D gene. CDR1 is LGHDT, CDR2 YNNKEL, per germline (reference sequence). The CDR3 spans 16 residues. V lost 1 base to trimming and J lost 7 bases, with 16 bases between them. The chain's CDR3 is CASSQAPGVLSEKLFF. The CDR3 DNA is TGTGCCAGCAGCCAAGCACCCGGGGTACTAAGTGAAAAACTGTTTTTT.

V is TRBV5-1 and J is TRBJ2-7, with 9 bases identical to TRBD2. Germline CDR1 is SGHRS and CDR2 is YFSETQ. The CDR3 length is 15 residues. V lost 2 bases, J lost 7 bases, and 10 bases stayed unmatched. CDR3 DNA sequence: TGCGCCAGCAGCTTCCGAGCGGGGGGCTTTCCTGAGCAGTACTTC. As protein: CASSFRAGGFPEQYF.

J is TRBJ2-4 and V is TRBV30; D unclear. The V gene's germline CDR1 is GTSNPN and CDR2 SVGIG (reference sequence). Trimming stripped 0 bases from V and 1 base from J, with 7 bases between. The CDR3 sequence is 14 residues long. Here the CDR3 reads CAWSVQKAKNIQYF. The CDR3 coding sequence is TGTGCCTGGAGTGTACAGAAGGCCAAAAACATTCAGTACTTC.

The chain carries TRBV5-1 and TRBJ1-1; possible D gene TRBD1, 5 bases. Germline assignment: CDR1 SGHRS and CDR2 YFSETQ. V lost 0 bases and J 5 bases, leaving 14 bases between the germline ends. This CDR3 comprises 15 residues. The CDR3 DNA sequence: TGCGCCAGCAGCTTGGAGCCAGGGCGGGGGACTGAAGCTTTCTTT. As protein: CASSLEPGRGTEAFF.

This clone was seen just once. The chain joins TRBV4-2 to TRBJ2-1, with D perhaps matching TRBD2 (6 bases). The CDR3 is 17 amino acids. V shed 4 bases and J shed 0 bases, with 16 bases lying between them. CDR1 and CDR2 (germline): LGHNA, YNFKEQ. The DNA for the CDR3 is TGTGCCAGCAGCCCAGTCGGGACTTCAAGCTCCTACAATGAGCAGTTCTTC. This encodes CASSPVGTSSSYNEQFF.

V is TRBV7-8 and J is TRBJ1-3; D is uncertain. In germline, CDR1 is SGHVS, CDR2 FQNEAQ. V was pared by 0 bases and J by 1 base, with 13 bases between. CDR3 size: 17 residues. CDR3 in amino acids: CASSLARSRGSGNTIYF. The CDR3 DNA is TGTGCCAGCAGCTTAGCTCGATCCAGAGGGTCTGGAAACACCATATATTTT.

In its sample, this clone was seen a few times. The rearrangement links TRBV5-1 to TRBJ1-3, with D possibly TRBD1 on 6 matching bases. The CDR3 loop spans 13 amino acids. Germline values: CDR1 SGHRS, CDR2 YFSETQ. Trimming removed 4 bases at V and 3 bases at J, with 8 bases between. The CDR3 region has the DNA TGCGCCAGCAGCCGGACAGATGGAAACACCATATATTTT. It translates to CASSRTDGNTIYF.

The chain combines TRBV4-2 with TRBJ2-7; TRBD2 might be the D (6 bases). This CDR3 comprises 17 residues. Germline V gives CDR1 LGHNA, CDR2 YNFKEQ. With 4 bases removed from V and 3 bases from J, the gap between germline ends came to 22 bases. CDR3 in DNA: TGTGCCAGCAGCCTCCGGAGGGCAGTCGGCTCCTACTACGAGCAGTACTTC. It specifies CASSLRRAVGSYYEQYF.

The chain uses TRBV7-2 and TRBJ1-5, with D possibly being TRBD1 (6 bases). Germline CDR1 is SGHTA and CDR2 is FQGNSA. The CDR3 runs 15 residues. V was cut by 5 bases and J by 4 bases, with 15 bases left in between. CDR3 protein: CASSREQGWNQPQHF. The CDR3 DNA reads TGTGCCAGCAGCCGCGAACAGGGTTGGAATCAGCCCCAGCATTTT.

The J gene is TRBJ2-3, the V gene TRBV11-2, with 8 positions matching TRBD1. Germline V gene lookup returns CDR1 SGHAT and CDR2 FQNNGV. Germline trimming cut 6 bases from V and 8 bases from J; bases unmatched to any gene: 7. The CDR3 spans 13 residues. The CDR3 loop reads CASRNYRGSTQYF. The CDR3 DNA reads as TGTGCCAGCAGAAATTACAGGGGGAGTACGCAGTATTTT.

The chain links TRBV2 to TRBJ1-4, with 12 bases aligning to TRBD1. Unmatched junction bases numbered 6, after V lost 5 bases and J lost 8 bases. Germline V gene sequence: CDR1 SNHLY, CDR2 FYNNEI. This CDR3 is built from 15 residues. CDR3 residues: CASSYSGTGGEKLFF. DNA for the CDR3: TGTGCCAGCAGTTACTCCGGGACAGGGGGCGAAAAACTGTTTTTT.

V is TRBV24-1 and J is TRBJ2-2; D is unresolved. Germline-derived CDR1 and CDR2 are KGHDR and SFDVKD. With 7 bases removed from V and 2 bases from J, the gap between germline ends came to 13 bases. This CDR3 is 15 amino acids long. The CDR3: CATSSRGINTGELFF. The CDR3 DNA reads TGTGCCACCAGCTCCCGCGGAATAAACACCGGGGAGCTGTTTTTT.

This clone was picked up one time. The rearrangement joins TRBV7-2 to TRBJ1-2, with a possible D match to TRBD1 (6 bases). V lost 2 bases and J 6 bases, leaving 13 bases between the germline ends. The CDR3 length is 14 residues. Germline V lookup: CDR1 SGHTA, CDR2 FQGNSA. The CDR3 coding sequence is TGTGCCAGCAGCTTATTATCAGGGGAGAATGGCTACACCTTC. Protein product: CASSLLSGENGYTF.

The chain is built from TRBV6-6 and TRBJ2-1, with D maybe TRBD2 (5 bases). Germline V gene sequence: CDR1 MNHNY, CDR2 SVGAGI (reference sequence). V lost 5 bases and J lost 2, with 10 bases in between. CDR3 length: 14 residues. CDR3 protein: CASSPLGPYNEQFF. In nucleotides, the CDR3 is TGTGCCAGCAGTCCACTAGGACCCTACAATGAGCAGTTCTTC.

This clone came up once. The V and J genes are TRBV28 and TRBJ2-3; D not certain. CDR1 and CDR2 from the germline V gene are MDHEN and SYDVKM. The CDR3 spans 15 residues. Trimming removed 3 bases at V and 2 bases at J, with 12 bases between. CDR3 DNA sequence: TGTGCCAGCAGTTTCAGTCCCAGAAACACAGATACGCAGTATTTT. It yields the protein CASSFSPRNTDTQYF.

The sample holds a few counts of this clone. This chain joins TRBV24-1 and TRBJ2-2; perhaps TRBD2 as D (6 bases). This CDR3 comprises 14 residues. Germline values: CDR1 KGHDR, CDR2 SFDVKD. Deletions cut 10 bases from V and 4 bases from J, with 15 bases between. The CDR3 region is CATCEGGGTGELFF. CDR3 sequence (DNA): TGTGCCACGTGTGAGGGAGGAGGCACCGGGGAGCTGTTTTTT.

This clone was detected only once. At the DNA level, this CDR3 is encoded by other sequences in the same sample as well. J is TRBJ1-2 and V is TRBV2; TRBD1 matches 8 bases. J was trimmed by 2 bases and V by 9 bases; bases with no gene match: 5. From germline, CDR1 is SNHLY and CDR2 FYNNEI. The CDR3 has 13 amino acids. In DNA form, the CDR3 reads TGTGCCAGTCGGGCAGGGGGCAACTATGGCTACACCTTC. It codes for CASRAGGNYGYTF.

This rearrangement joins TRBV4-2 to TRBJ1-1, with unresolved D. The CDR3 sequence is 15 residues long. V lost 3 bases and J 3 bases, leaving 14 bases between the germline ends. Looked up from germline, CDR1 is LGHNA and CDR2 is YNFKEQ. The CDR3 here is CASSQTLGGHTEAFF. Written as DNA, the CDR3 is TGTGCCAGCAGCCAGACCCTTGGAGGGCACACTGAAGCTTTCTTT.